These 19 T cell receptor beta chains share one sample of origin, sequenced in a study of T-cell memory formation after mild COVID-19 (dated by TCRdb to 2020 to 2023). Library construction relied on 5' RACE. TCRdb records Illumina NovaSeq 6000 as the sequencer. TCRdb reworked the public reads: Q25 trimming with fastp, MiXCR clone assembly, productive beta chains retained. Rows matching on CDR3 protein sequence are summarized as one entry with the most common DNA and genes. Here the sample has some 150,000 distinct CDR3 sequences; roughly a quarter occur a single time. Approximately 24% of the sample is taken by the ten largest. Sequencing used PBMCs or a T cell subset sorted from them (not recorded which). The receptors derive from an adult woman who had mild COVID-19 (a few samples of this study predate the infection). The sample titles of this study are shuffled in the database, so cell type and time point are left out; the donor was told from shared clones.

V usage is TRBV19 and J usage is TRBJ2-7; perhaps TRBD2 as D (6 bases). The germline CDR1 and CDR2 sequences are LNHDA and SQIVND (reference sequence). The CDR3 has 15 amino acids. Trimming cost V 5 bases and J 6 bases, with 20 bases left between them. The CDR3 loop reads CASSEAGMVLGEQYF. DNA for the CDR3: TGTGCCAGTAGTGAGGCGGGGATGGTTCTCGGCGAGCAGTACTTC.

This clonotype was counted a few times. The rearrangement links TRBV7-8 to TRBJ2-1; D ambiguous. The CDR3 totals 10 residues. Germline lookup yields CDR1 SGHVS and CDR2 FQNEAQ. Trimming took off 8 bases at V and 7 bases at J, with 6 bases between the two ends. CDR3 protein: CASGPNEQFF. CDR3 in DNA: TGTGCCAGCGGTCCGAATGAGCAGTTCTTC. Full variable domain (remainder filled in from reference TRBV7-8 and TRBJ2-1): GAGVSQSPRYKVAKRGQDVALRCDPISGHVSLFWYQQALGQGPEFLTYFQNEAQLDKSGLPSDRFFAERPEGSVSTLKIQRTQQEDSAVYLCASGPNEQFFGPGTRLTVL.

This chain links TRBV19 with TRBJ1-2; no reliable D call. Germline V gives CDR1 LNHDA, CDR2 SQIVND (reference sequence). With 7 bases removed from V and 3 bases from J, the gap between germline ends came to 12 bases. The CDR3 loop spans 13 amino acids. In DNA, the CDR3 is TGTGCCAGTAAAGAGGAGGAGTACTATGGCTACACCTTC. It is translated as CASKEEEYYGYTF.

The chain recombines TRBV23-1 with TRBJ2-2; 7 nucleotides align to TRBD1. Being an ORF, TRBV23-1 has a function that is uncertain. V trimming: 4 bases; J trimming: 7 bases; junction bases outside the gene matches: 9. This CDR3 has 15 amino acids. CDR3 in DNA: TGCGCCAGCAGTCGAAGACAGGGATGGGGCGGGGAGCTGTTTTTT. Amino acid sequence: CASSRRQGWGGELFF.

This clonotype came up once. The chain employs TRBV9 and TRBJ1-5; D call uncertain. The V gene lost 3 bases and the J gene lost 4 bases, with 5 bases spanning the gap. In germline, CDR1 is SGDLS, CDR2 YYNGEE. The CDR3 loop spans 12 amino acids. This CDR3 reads CASSADNQPQHF. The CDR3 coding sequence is TGTGCCAGCAGCGCAGATAATCAGCCCCAGCATTTT.

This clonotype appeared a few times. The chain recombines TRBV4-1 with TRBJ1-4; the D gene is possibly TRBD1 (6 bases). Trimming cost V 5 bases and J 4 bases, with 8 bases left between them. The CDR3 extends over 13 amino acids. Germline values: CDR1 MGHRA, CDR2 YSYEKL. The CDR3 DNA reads TGCGCCAGCAGCGGGACAAATAATGAAAAACTGTTTTTT. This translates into CASSGTNNEKLFF.

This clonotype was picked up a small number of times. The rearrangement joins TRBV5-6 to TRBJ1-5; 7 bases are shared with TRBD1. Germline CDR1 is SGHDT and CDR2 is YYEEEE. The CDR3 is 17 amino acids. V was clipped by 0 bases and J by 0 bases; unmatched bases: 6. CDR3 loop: CASSLAEGAYSNQPQHF. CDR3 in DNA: TGTGCCAGCAGCTTGGCCGAGGGGGCTTATAGCAATCAGCCCCAGCATTTT.

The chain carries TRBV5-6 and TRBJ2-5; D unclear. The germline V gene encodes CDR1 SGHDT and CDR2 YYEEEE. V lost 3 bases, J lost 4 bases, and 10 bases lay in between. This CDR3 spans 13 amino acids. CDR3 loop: CASSSTTGETQYF. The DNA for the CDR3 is TGTGCCAGCAGCTCTACGACTGGAGAGACCCAGTACTTC.

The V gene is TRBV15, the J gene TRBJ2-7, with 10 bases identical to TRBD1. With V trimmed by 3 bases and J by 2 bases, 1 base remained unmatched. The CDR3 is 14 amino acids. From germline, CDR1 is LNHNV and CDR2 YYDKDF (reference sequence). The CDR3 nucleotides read TGTGCCACCAGCAGGGGACAGGGGCCCTACGAGCAGTACTTC. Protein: CATSRGQGPYEQYF.

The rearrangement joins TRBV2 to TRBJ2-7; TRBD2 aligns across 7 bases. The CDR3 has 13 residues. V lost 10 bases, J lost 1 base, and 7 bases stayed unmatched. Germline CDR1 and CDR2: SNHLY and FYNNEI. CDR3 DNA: TGTGCCACCCGCACTAGCGCTTCCTACGAGCAGTACTTC. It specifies CATRTSASYEQYF. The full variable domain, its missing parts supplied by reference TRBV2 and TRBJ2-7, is EPEVTQTPSHQVTQMGQEVILRCVPISNHLYFYWYRQILGQKVEFLVSFYNNEISEKSEIFDDQFSVERPDGSNFTLKIRSTKLEDSAMYFCATRTSASYEQYFGPGTRLTVT.

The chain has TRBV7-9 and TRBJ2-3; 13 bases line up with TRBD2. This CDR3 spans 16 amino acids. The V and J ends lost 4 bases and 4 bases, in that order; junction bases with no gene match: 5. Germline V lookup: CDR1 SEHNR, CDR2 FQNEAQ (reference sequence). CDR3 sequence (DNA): TGTGCCAGCAGCTCCTTGACTAGCGGGAGGTCAGATACGCAGTATTTT. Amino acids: CASSSLTSGRSDTQYF.

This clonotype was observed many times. This CDR3 reads CASSPGQGASGIQYF. The CDR3 DNA reads TGTGCCAGCAGTCCAGGACAGGGGGCATCGGGCATTCAGTACTTC. This sequence joins TRBV7-6 and TRBJ2-4; TRBD1 agrees at 11 bases. CDR3 length equals 15 residues. The junction had 10 bases not matched to a gene; V was cut back by 6 bases and J by 9 bases. Germline assignment: CDR1 SGHVS and CDR2 FNYEAQ.

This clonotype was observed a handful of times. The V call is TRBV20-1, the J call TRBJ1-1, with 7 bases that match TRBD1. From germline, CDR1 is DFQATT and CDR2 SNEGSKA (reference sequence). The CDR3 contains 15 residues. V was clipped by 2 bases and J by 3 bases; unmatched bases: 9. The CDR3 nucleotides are TGCAGTGCTAGATATCCGGGACAGATCGACACTGAAGCTTTCTTT. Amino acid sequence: CSARYPGQIDTEAFF.

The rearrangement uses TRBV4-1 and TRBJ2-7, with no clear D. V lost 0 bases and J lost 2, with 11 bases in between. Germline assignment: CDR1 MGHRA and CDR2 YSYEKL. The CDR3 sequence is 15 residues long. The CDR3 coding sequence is TGCGCCAGCAGCCAAGAAGACCGGTTAGCCTACGAGCAGTACTTC. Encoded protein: CASSQEDRLAYEQYF.

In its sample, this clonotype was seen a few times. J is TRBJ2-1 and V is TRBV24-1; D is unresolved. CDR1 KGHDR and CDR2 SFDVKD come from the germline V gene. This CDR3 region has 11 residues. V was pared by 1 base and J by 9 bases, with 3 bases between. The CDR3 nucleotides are TGTGCCACCAGTGATTTCGGTGAGCAGTTCTTC. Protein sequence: CATSDFGEQFF.

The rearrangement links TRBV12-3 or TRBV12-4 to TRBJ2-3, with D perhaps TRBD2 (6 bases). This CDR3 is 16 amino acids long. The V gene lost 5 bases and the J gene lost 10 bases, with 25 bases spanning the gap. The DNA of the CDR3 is TGTGCCAGCAGTCCGTCGCATCACTCGACTAGAATCCCGCAGTATTTT. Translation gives CASSPSHHSTRIPQYF.

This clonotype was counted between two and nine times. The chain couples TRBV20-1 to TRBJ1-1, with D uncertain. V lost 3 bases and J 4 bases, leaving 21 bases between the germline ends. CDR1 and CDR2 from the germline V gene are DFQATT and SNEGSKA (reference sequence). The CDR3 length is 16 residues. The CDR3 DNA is TGCAGTGCTAGTTGGGGATTCGAGAGCCCCGGCACTGAAGCTTTCTTT. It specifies CSASWGFESPGTEAFF.

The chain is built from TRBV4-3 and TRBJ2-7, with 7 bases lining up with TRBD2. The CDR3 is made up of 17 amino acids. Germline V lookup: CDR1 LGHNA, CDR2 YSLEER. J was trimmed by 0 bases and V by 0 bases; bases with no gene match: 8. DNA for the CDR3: TGCGCCAGCAGCCAAGAGGTGGCTAGCGGCTACTCCTACGAGCAGTACTTC. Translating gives CASSQEVASGYSYEQYF.

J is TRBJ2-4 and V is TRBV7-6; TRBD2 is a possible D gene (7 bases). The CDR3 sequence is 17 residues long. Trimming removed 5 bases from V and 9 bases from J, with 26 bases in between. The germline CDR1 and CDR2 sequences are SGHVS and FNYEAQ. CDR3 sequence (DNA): TGTGCCAGCAGCGCAGGCAGCGGGACACCCTTAGAGAGCATTCAGTACTTC. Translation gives CASSAGSGTPLESIQYF.